This entry describes one T cell receptor beta chain. This record comes from a study of blood T cells in healthy people across ages. For every donor, a draw yielded approximately 9.8 milliliters of peripheral blood. The germline V and J ends were trimmed by 6 bases and 4 bases, with 10 bases remaining between them. The CDR3 covers 13 residues. Germline V gives CDR1 LGHNT, CDR2 FRNRAP. Sample-barcoded 5' priming and a J-beta primer mix drove a second PCR of about 7 to 11 cycles. One entry per CDR3 protein, called by TCRdb with MiXCR from the 5' RACE reads. The sample includes over a million distinct CDR3 sequences, about 25% of them seen just once. This sample also belongs to another study, concerning T cells of mothers and their children. As reported in that work: Each mother yielded more than 9 million TCR beta CDR3 reads. Each child yielded some 3 million reads.

This sequence joins TRBV12-5 and TRBJ1-5; D possibly corresponds to TRBD1 (5 bases). Material for sequencing was blood. The receptor was isolated from a girl aged 2-9 years in good health. The CDR3 sequence is CASGGTENQPQHF. The DNA of the CDR3 is TGTGCTAGTGGGGGGACCGAGAATCAGCCCCAGCATTTT.